Each of the 23 T cell receptor beta chains below was sequenced from the same sample in a study of blood T cell repertoires in COVID-19. Libraries were prepared by immunoSEQ multiplex PCR; TCRdb keeps only in-frame clonotypes and omits some of them. The sample has 75,000 to 100,000 clones; approximately 78% are singletons. Sequenced material: peripheral blood. Receptors originate from a man aged 50-60 years with active or convalescent COVID-19.

In this sample, this clone turned up once. J is TRBJ1-1 and V is TRBV19, with 7 bases that match TRBD1. The germline V gene has CDR1 LNHDA and CDR2 SQIVND (reference sequence). This CDR3 region has 15 residues. Germline trimming cut 5 bases from V and 0 bases from J; bases unmatched to any gene: 6. The CDR3 nucleotides read TGTGCCAGTAGTCAAAGACAGGGCATGAACACTGAAGCTTTCTTT. As protein: CASSQRQGMNTEAFF.

This clone was counted once. The gene calls are TRBV7-9 and TRBJ2-1; 8 nucleotides align to TRBD2. The germline V gene has CDR1 SEHNR and CDR2 FQNEAQ (reference sequence). J gave up 2 bases and V 0 bases, and 3 bases lay outside the gene matches. The CDR3 runs to 16 residues. The CDR3 DNA reads TGTGCCAGCAGCTTAGCGGGTAGCGGGGCCTACAATGAGCAGTTCTTC. Protein: CASSLAGSGAYNEQFF.

In this sample, this clone turned up once. The V call is TRBV6-5, the J call TRBJ1-1; TRBD1 matches at 8 bases. This CDR3 is 14 amino acids long. V lost 3 bases, J lost 4 bases, and 4 bases stayed unmatched. The V gene's germline CDR1 is MNHEY and CDR2 SVGAGI. The CDR3 DNA reads TGTGCCAGCAGTTATAACAGGGGGGGCACTGAAGCTTTCTTT. Protein: CASSYNRGGTEAFF.

The chain couples TRBV14 to TRBJ2-7; D not certain. The V gene's germline CDR1 is SGHDN and CDR2 FVKESK. The CDR3 is made up of 15 amino acids. The V end lost 4 bases, the J end lost 0 bases, and 13 bases lay between the germline ends. CDR3 amino acids: CASSLILQSSYEQYV. The CDR3 DNA is TGTGCCAGCAGCCTAATATTACAGAGCTCCTACGAGCAGTACGTC.

The gene calls are TRBV7-2 and TRBJ2-3; D may be TRBD1 (6 bases). The CDR3 contains 13 residues. Germline CDR1 is SGHTA and CDR2 is FQGNSA. V lost 6 bases and J 4 bases, leaving 11 bases between the germline ends. The CDR3 DNA follows: TGTGCCAGCAGGCAAGGGGGAGCAGATACGCAGTATTTT. Translated: CASRQGGADTQYF.

The CDR3 coding sequence is TGTGCCTGGAGAGCGGTCCATTACGAGCAGTACGTC. It yields the protein CAWRAVHYEQYV. The chain recombines TRBV30 with TRBJ2-7, with D perhaps TRBD2 (5 bases). Germline V gene data show CDR1 as GTSNPN and CDR2 as SVGIG (reference sequence). This CDR3 region has 12 residues. Trimming stripped 3 bases from V and 4 bases from J, with 10 bases between.

J is TRBJ1-3 and V is TRBV5-1; possibly TRBD1 for D (5 bases). The CDR3 has 15 residues. Germline CDR1 SGHRS, CDR2 YFSETQ. Trimming stripped 4 bases from V and 0 bases from J, with 11 bases between. Here the CDR3 reads CASSVTTDSGNTIYF. The DNA for the CDR3 is TGCGCCAGCAGCGTAACGACAGACTCTGGAAACACCATATATTTT.

The V call is TRBV4-3, the J call TRBJ1-1; TRBD1 matches 8 bases. CDR1 is LGHNA, CDR2 YSLEER, per germline. The CDR3 sequence is 15 residues long. J was trimmed by 10 bases and V by 0 bases; bases with no gene match: 10. The CDR3 sequence: CASSQDTGRQGIAFF. CDR3 DNA sequence: TGCGCCAGCAGCCAAGATACGGGGAGACAGGGGATAGCTTTCTTT.

The chain carries TRBV7-2 and TRBJ1-4, with D possibly matching TRBD1 (5 bases). This CDR3 contains 15 residues. V lost 5 bases, J lost 7 bases, and 17 bases lay in between. Germline V lookup: CDR1 SGHTA, CDR2 FQGNSA. CDR3 sequence reads: CASSAIHSRGEKLFF. CDR3 in DNA: TGTGCCAGCAGCGCGATCCACTCTAGGGGTGAAAAACTGTTTTTT.

Here the CDR3 reads CASSLIAGVLSTDTQYF. The CDR3 DNA sequence: TGTGCCAGCAGCTTAATAGCGGGGGTGCTAAGCACAGATACGCAGTATTTT. J is TRBJ2-3 and V is TRBV7-2; 9 bases line up with TRBD2. Germline V gene sequence: CDR1 SGHTA, CDR2 FQGNSA. The CDR3 totals 17 residues. With V trimmed by 2 bases and J by 0 bases, 6 bases remained unmatched. Full variable domain (rest looked up from reference TRBV7-2 and TRBJ2-3): GAGVSQSPSNKVTEKGKDVELRCDPISGHTALYWYRQSLGQGLEFLIYFQGNSAPDKSGLPSDRFSAERTGGSVSTLTIQRTQQEDSAVYLCASSLIAGVLSTDTQYFGPGTRLTVL.

This clone was counted a single time. This sequence joins TRBV6-4 and TRBJ2-3; tentatively, D is TRBD2 (7 bases). V dropped 2 bases and J dropped 1 base, with 10 bases sitting between them. CDR1 is MRHNA and CDR2 is SNTAGT in the germline V gene. There are 15 residues in the CDR3. CDR3 protein: CASSDDGGRTDTQYF. In DNA, the CDR3 is TGTGCCAGCAGTGACGACGGGGGGCGCACAGATACGCAGTATTTT.

This clone showed up just a few times. The CDR3 DNA reads TGTGCCAGCGGCCTAGGCGGGGGCCCACAAGAGACCCAGTACTTC. Protein: CASGLGGGPQETQYF. This chain connects TRBV9 to TRBJ2-5; possibly TRBD2 for D (7 bases). Germline values: CDR1 SGDLS, CDR2 YYNGEE. This CDR3 is built from 15 residues. V lost 7 bases and J lost 2, with 18 bases in between.

The genes are TRBV7-6 and TRBJ1-4, with 8 positions matching TRBD1. V lost 4 bases and J lost 1; bases outside the gene matches: 2. CDR3 length: 15 residues. CDR1 is SGHVS and CDR2 is FNYEAQ in the germline V gene. In DNA form, the CDR3 reads TGTGCCAGCAGCTATACAGGGGGAACTAATGAAAAACTGTTTTTT. Protein product: CASSYTGGTNEKLFF.

The V gene is TRBV4-1, the J gene TRBJ2-3; tentative D call: TRBD2 (7 bases). There are 17 residues in the CDR3. V was shortened by 1 base and J by 3 bases, with 17 bases between the two germline ends. Germline V lookup: CDR1 MGHRA, CDR2 YSYEKL. Here the CDR3 reads CASSQVWGGASTDTQYF. CDR3 DNA sequence: TGCGCCAGCAGCCAAGTCTGGGGGGGCGCTTCAACAGATACGCAGTATTTT.

This clone is a singleton in its sample. This chain joins TRBV10-1 and TRBJ2-3; weak D call: TRBD2 (5 bases). The CDR3 length is 14 residues. The ends were cut back, 0 bases at V and 4 bases at J, with 8 bases in the middle. Germline V gene data show CDR1 as WNHNN and CDR2 as SYGVQD (reference sequence). CDR3 nucleotides: TGCGCCAGCAGTGAGTCCGAGGGCCCAGATACGCAGTATTTT. The encoded protein is CASSESEGPDTQYF.

This clone came up once. V and J are TRBV4-1 and TRBJ1-1; TRBD1 matches 7 bases. The CDR3 contains 17 residues. Germline V gene lookup returns CDR1 MGHRA and CDR2 YSYEKL. V shed 6 bases, J shed 5 bases, and the junction held 18 bases outside the gene matches. CDR3 in DNA: TGCGCCAGCAGGAGCCCTGTGGGACAGTCAGCTGAGACTGAAGCTTTCTTT. Translating it yields CASRSPVGQSAETEAFF.

The chain is built from TRBV6-5 and TRBJ1-2; 8 bases align to TRBD1. CDR1 and CDR2 (germline): MNHEY, SVGAGI. The V segment lost 0 bases and the J segment 1 base; nucleotides outside the gene matches: 4. The CDR3 loop spans 16 amino acids. CDR3 region: CASSYSGTGVNYGYTF. In DNA, the CDR3 is TGTGCCAGCAGTTACTCAGGGACAGGAGTTAACTATGGCTACACCTTC.

Only one count was recorded for this clone. J is TRBJ2-5 and V is TRBV12-5, with 10 bases fitting TRBD2. Germline loops: CDR1 LGHNT, CDR2 FRNRAP. The CDR3 has 16 amino acids. J gave up 2 bases and V 2 bases, and 5 bases lay outside the gene matches. The CDR3 spells CASGLFLAGAQETQYF. Written as DNA, the CDR3 is TGTGCTAGTGGTTTGTTCCTAGCGGGGGCACAAGAGACCCAGTACTTC.

The chain recombines TRBV2 with TRBJ2-5; weak D call: TRBD2 (5 bases). V dropped 10 bases and J dropped 4 bases, with 13 bases sitting between them. CDR1 SNHLY and CDR2 FYNNEI come from the germline V gene. The CDR3 has 12 amino acids. The CDR3 region is CATQKAGETQYF. DNA of the CDR3: TGTGCCACCCAAAAGGCGGGAGAGACCCAGTACTTC. The full variable domain, in which reference TRBV2 and TRBJ2-5 provide the parts outside the CDR3, is EPEVTQTPSHQVTQMGQEVILRCVPISNHLYFYWYRQILGQKVEFLVSFYNNEISEKSEIFDDQFSVERPDGSNFTLKIRSTKLEDSAMYFCATQKAGETQYFGPGTRLLVL.

The CDR3: CASSYDGREGEQFF. CDR3 in DNA: TGTGCCAGCAGTTACGACGGGCGGGAGGGTGAGCAGTTCTTC. The genes are TRBV6-5 and TRBJ2-1; TRBD2 matches 9 bases. The ends lost 2 bases at V and 9 bases at J; junction bases unmatched: 5. Germline CDR1 and CDR2: MNHEY and SVGAGI. This CDR3 contains 14 residues.

The gene calls are TRBV6-5 and TRBJ1-5, with D hard to call. V lost 0 bases and J lost 0, with 6 bases in between. This CDR3 is built from 15 residues. CDR1 and CDR2 (germline): MNHEY, SVGAGI. CDR3 DNA sequence: TGTGCCAGCAGTTACTCTTCCAGTAGCAATCAGCCCCAGCATTTT. Amino acids: CASSYSSSSNQPQHF.

The J gene is TRBJ2-5, the V gene TRBV28; a weak D match, TRBD1 (6 bases). The CDR3 has 13 amino acids. V lost 8 bases to trimming and J lost 2 bases, with 12 bases between them. Germline CDR1 is MDHEN and CDR2 is SYDVKM. CDR3 coding DNA: TGTGCCAGCCGGTTGGACAGACAAGAGACCCAGTACTTC. It translates to CASRLDRQETQYF.

The V call is TRBV5-1, the J call TRBJ2-1, with TRBD2 as a possible D gene (7 bases). This CDR3 contains 15 residues. Trimming took off 3 bases at V and 2 bases at J, with 12 bases between the two ends. The germline gives CDR1 SGHRS, CDR2 YFSETQ. In DNA, the CDR3 is TGCGCCAGCAGCTCGGCGGGGGCCCCCTACAATGAGCAGTTCTTC. This gives the protein CASSSAGAPYNEQFF.